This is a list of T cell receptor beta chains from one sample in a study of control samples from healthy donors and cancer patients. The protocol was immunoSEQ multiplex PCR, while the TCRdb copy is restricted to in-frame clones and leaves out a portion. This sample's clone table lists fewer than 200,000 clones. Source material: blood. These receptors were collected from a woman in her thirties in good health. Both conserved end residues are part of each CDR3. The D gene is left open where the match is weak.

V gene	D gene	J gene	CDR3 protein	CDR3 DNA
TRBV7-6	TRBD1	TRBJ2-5	CASSLGTGYQETQYF	TGTGCCAGCAGCTTAGGGACAGGGTACCAAGAGACCCAGTACTTC
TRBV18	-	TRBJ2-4	CASSPFALEQGANIQYF	TGTGCCAGCTCACCTTTCGCACTGGAACAGGGAGCTAACATTCAGTACTTC
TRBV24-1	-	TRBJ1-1	CATSETDTEAFF	TGTGCCACCTCCGAGACAGACACTGAAGCTTTCTTT
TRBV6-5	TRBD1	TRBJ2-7	CASSPGDRGYEQYF	TGTGCCAGCAGTCCCGGAGACAGGGGCTACGAGCAGTACTTC
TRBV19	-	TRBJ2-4	CASSIRGLNLIAKNIQYF	TGTGCCAGTAGTATAAGGGGTCTTAACTTGATAGCCAAAAACATTCAGTACTTC
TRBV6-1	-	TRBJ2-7	CASSDPSQGVYEQYF	TGTGCCAGCAGTGACCCCAGCCAGGGCGTCTACGAGCAGTACTTC
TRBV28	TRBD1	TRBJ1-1	CASRSGTAESGTEAFF	TGTGCCAGCAGGTCCGGGACAGCGGAATCCGGGACTGAAGCTTTCTTT
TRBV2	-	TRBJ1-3	CAGTGTAGNTIYF	TGTGCCGGAACAGGGACGGCGGGAAACACCATATATTTT
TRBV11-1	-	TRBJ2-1	CASSLGGSSYNEQFF	TGTGCCAGCAGCTTAGGGGGAAGCTCCTACAATGAGCAGTTCTTC
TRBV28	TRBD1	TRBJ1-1	CASSLPKGAMNTEAFF	TGTGCCAGCAGTTTACCAAAGGGGGCCATGAACACTGAAGCTTTCTTT
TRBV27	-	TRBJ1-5	CASSLFWTDRYSNQPQHF	TGTGCCAGCAGTTTATTCTGGACGGACCGTTATAGCAATCAGCCCCAGCATTTT
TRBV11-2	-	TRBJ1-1	CASSSQGGALNTEAFF	TGTGCCAGCAGCTCCCAAGGGGGGGCCTTGAACACTGAAGCTTTCTTT
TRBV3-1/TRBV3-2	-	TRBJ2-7	CASSQGMVHRSEQYF	TGTGCCAGCAGCCAAGGAATGGTTCACCGGTCCGAGCAGTACTTC
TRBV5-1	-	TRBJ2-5	CASSPGTLKGETQYF	TGCGCCAGCAGCCCCGGGACTCTAAAAGGAGAGACCCAGTACTTC
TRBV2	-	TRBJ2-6	CASSEGQPGANVLTF	TGTGCCAGCAGTGAAGGGCAGCCTGGGGCCAACGTCCTGACTTTC
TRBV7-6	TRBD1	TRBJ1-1	CASSPDVGQGYTEAFF	TGTGCCAGCAGTCCAGACGTGGGACAGGGGTACACTGAAGCTTTCTTT
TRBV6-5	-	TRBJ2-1	CASSWDGRYNEQFF	TGTGCCAGCAGTTGGGACGGGCGCTACAATGAGCAGTTCTTC
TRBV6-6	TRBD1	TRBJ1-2	CASSYIRTGTNYGYTF	TGTGCCAGCAGTTACATCCGGACAGGGACCAACTATGGCTACACCTTC
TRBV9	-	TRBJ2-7	CASSPWTDLSYEQYF	TGTGCCAGCAGCCCCTGGACAGACCTCTCCTACGAGCAGTACTTC
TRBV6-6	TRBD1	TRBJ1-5	CASNDRGRVQPQHF	TGTGCCAGCAATGACAGGGGGCGCGTTCAGCCCCAGCATTTT
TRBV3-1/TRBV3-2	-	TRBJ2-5	CASSQEGSGLQETQYF	TGTGCCAGCAGCCAAGAGGGGAGTGGACTGCAAGAGACCCAGTACTTC
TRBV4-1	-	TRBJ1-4	CASSRWGGREKLFF	TGCGCCAGCAGCCGATGGGGGGGCCGTGAAAAACTGTTTTTT
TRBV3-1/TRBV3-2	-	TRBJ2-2	CASSLNPGRNTGELFF	TGTGCCAGCAGCCTCAACCCTGGGAGGAACACCGGGGAGCTGTTTTTT
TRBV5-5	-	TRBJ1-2	CASSFSTGRGNYGYTF	TGTGCCAGCAGCTTTAGTACTGGGCGGGGGAACTATGGCTACACCTTC
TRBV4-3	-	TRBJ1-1	CASSEDKEVASEAFF	TGCGCCAGCAGTGAGGACAAGGAAGTTGCCAGTGAAGCTTTCTTT
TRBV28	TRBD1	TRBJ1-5	CASSSGGQVGSHQPQHF	TGTGCCAGCAGTTCGGGGGGACAGGTTGGAAGCCATCAGCCCCAGCATTTT
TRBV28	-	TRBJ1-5	CASSFSPYSNQPQHF	TGTGCCAGCAGTTTTAGCCCCTATAGCAATCAGCCCCAGCATTTT
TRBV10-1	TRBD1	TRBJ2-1	CASSGTGQASEEQFF	TGCGCCAGCAGTGGAACCGGACAGGCCTCTGAAGAGCAGTTCTTC
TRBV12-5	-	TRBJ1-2	CASGLGGKRANYGYTF	TGTGCTAGTGGTTTGGGGGGTAAGAGAGCTAACTATGGCTACACCTTC
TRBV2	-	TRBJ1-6	CASSGDGYSPLHF	TGTGCCAGCAGTGGGGACGGATATTCACCCCTCCACTTT
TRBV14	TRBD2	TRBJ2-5	CASSLLAVQETQYF	TGTGCCAGCAGCCTACTAGCGGTCCAAGAGACCCAGTACTTC
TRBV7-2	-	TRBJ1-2	CASRLTGGLSGYTF	TGTGCCAGCAGGTTAACGGGGGGTCTCTCCGGCTACACCTTC